This is a list of T cell receptor beta chains from one sample in a study of T-cell reconstitution after alpha-beta-depleted transplantation in children. TCRdb re-derived calls from the PCR reads in MiXCR, one entry per CDR3 protein. The sample consists of around 680,000 distinct CDR3 sequences, roughly 17% of them appearing once. Source: PBMCs from the stem cell graft donor, taken from the stem cell graft. These receptors all come from a human donor who donated a stem cell graft to a child with acute myeloid leukemia. The CDR3 runs from the conserved cysteine through the conserved F or W. The D gene is left open where the match is weak. Some rows have no size entry. The others give once, few or many, or a class for an expanded clone.

TRBJ2-3	few	TRBV7-2	-	CASSPSEGSTDTQYF	TGTGCCAGCAGCCCGTCAGAGGGGAGCACAGATACGCAGTATTTT
TRBJ1-2	few	TRBV6-2/TRBV6-3	-	CASSMTGLNGYTF	TGTGCCAGCAGTATGACAGGCCTGAATGGCTACACCTTC
TRBJ1-5	few	TRBV20-1	-	CSVRSFGNQPQHF	TGCAGTGTTAGGTCGTTCGGCAATCAGCCCCAGCATTTT
TRBJ2-2	-	TRBV5-1	TRBD2	CASSFTSAELFF	TGCGCCAGCAGCTTTACTAGCGCGGAGCTGTTTTTT
TRBJ1-1	many	TRBV6-1	TRBD1	CASRGGDRVNTEAFF	TGTGCCAGCAGAGGAGGCGACAGGGTCAACACTGAAGCTTTCTTT
TRBJ1-2	once	TRBV30	-	CACRTVHGYTF	TGTGCCTGTCGGACAGTTCACGGCTACACCTTC
TRBJ1-4	many	TRBV10-3	-	CAINGGVDEKLFF	TGTGCCATCAATGGAGGGGTAGATGAAAAACTGTTTTTT
TRBJ1-1	-	TRBV30	-	CAWSVADTEAFF	TGTGCCTGGAGTGTGGCGGACACTGAAGCTTTCTTT
TRBJ2-5	few	TRBV19	-	CASSASRDQETQYF	TGTGCCAGTAGCGCTTCGAGGGACCAAGAGACCCAGTACTTC
TRBJ1-5	many	TRBV20-1	-	CSARDPKGGGQPQHF	TGCAGTGCTAGAGATCCCAAGGGGGGTGGGCAGCCCCAGCATTTT
TRBJ2-7	-	TRBV29-1	-	CSVLEDSYEQYF	TGCAGCGTTTTAGAAGACTCCTACGAGCAGTACTTC
TRBJ2-5	few	TRBV29-1	TRBD2	CSVRGRSGDQETQYF	TGCAGCGTTAGGGGCCGTAGCGGGGATCAAGAGACCCAGTACTTC
TRBJ1-1	many	TRBV20-1	-	CSANTVTGNTEAFF	TGCAGTGCAAATACCGTGACAGGGAACACTGAAGCTTTCTTT
TRBJ1-1	-	TRBV7-2	TRBD1	CASNLVRGTEAFF	TGTGCCAGCAACCTGGTCAGGGGGACTGAAGCTTTCTTT
TRBJ1-4	few	TRBV6-5	TRBD1	CASRYDRGFVGEKLFF	TGTGCCAGCAGATATGACAGGGGGTTTGTCGGTGAAAAACTGTTTTTT
TRBJ1-3	few	TRBV13	-	CASSQTVSGNTIYF	TGTGCCAGCAGCCAGACAGTCTCTGGAAACACCATATATTTT
TRBJ2-1	many	TRBV5-1	TRBD1	CASSLAASEDRGRIEQFF	TGCGCCAGCAGCTTAGCCGCCTCGGAGGACAGGGGCCGCATTGAGCAGTTCTTC
TRBJ2-7	few	TRBV20-1	-	CSARRQSSYEQYF	TGCAGTGCTAGAAGACAGAGCTCCTACGAGCAGTACTTC
TRBJ2-5	few	TRBV20-1	TRBD2	CSARVTSGGAQETQYF	TGCAGTGCTAGAGTAACTAGCGGGGGGGCTCAAGAGACCCAGTACTTC
TRBJ2-3	-	TRBV11-1	-	CASSSPFQGGVADTQYF	TGTGCCAGCAGTTCACCTTTTCAGGGGGGGGTCGCAGATACGCAGTATTTT
TRBJ1-2	-	TRBV7-9	TRBD1	CASSLSARAGGDGYTF	TGTGCCAGCAGCCTCTCCGCTCGAGCAGGGGGCGATGGCTACACCTTC
TRBJ2-1	many	TRBV7-9	-	CASRAWNSAQFF	TGTGCCAGCAGGGCCTGGAACAGTGCGCAGTTCTTC
TRBJ2-1	few	TRBV5-1	-	CASSLVPLNEQFF	TGCGCCAGCAGCTTGGTCCCACTGAATGAGCAGTTCTTC
TRBJ2-2	few	TRBV7-9	-	CASSFWSQGTGELFF	TGTGCCAGCAGCTTTTGGTCACAGGGCACCGGGGAGCTGTTTTTT
TRBJ1-5	-	TRBV10-2	-	CASSEADQPQHF	TGCGCCAGCAGTGAGGCCGATCAGCCCCAGCATTTT
TRBJ2-5	-	TRBV5-6	-	CASSLDPGETQYF	TGTGCCAGCAGCTTAGACCCCGGGGAGACCCAGTACTTC
TRBJ2-2	-	TRBV12-3/TRBV12-4	-	CASSPGQLQNTGELFF	TGTGCCAGCAGTCCCGGACAGCTACAGAACACCGGGGAGCTGTTTTTT
TRBJ2-3	few	TRBV6-2/TRBV6-3	TRBD2	CASSGAGFSGGQDTQYF	TGTGCCAGCAGCGGTGCGGGGTTTAGCGGGGGGCAAGATACGCAGTATTTT
TRBJ2-1	many	TRBV5-1	-	CASRTSSHEQFF	TGCGCCAGCAGAACTAGCAGCCATGAGCAGTTCTTC
TRBJ2-5	few	TRBV21-1	-	CASSKAGANRFAQYF	TGTGCCAGCAGCAAAGCGGGGGCGAATCGTTTCGCCCAGTACTTC
TRBJ2-1	few	TRBV5-1	TRBD2	CASGYQSLSGGTYNEQFF	TGCGCCAGCGGTTACCAATCCTTAAGCGGGGGGACTTACAATGAGCAGTTCTTC
TRBJ1-5	few	TRBV12-3/TRBV12-4	TRBD1	CASSFGRQGRNQPQHF	TGTGCCAGCAGTTTTGGGAGACAGGGACGCAATCAGCCCCAGCATTTT
TRBJ1-1	many	TRBV27	-	CASSLFSDSDEAFF	TGTGCCAGCAGTTTGTTCTCCGACAGCGATGAAGCTTTCTTT
TRBJ2-2	many	TRBV9	-	CASSVGKSGPNTGELFF	TGTGCCAGCAGCGTAGGCAAGAGCGGACCGAACACCGGGGAGCTGTTTTTT
TRBJ1-2	few	TRBV7-2	-	CASSLVSRENYGYTF	TGTGCCAGCAGCTTAGTATCCAGGGAGAACTATGGCTACACCTTC
TRBJ2-6	few	TRBV7-2	-	CASSPRGSAYFSGANVLTF	TGTGCCAGCAGCCCACGGGGGTCAGCTTACTTCTCTGGGGCCAACGTCCTGACTTTC
TRBJ1-5	many	TRBV20-1	-	CSARGVTTSNQPQHF	TGCAGTGCTAGAGGGGTCACGACGAGCAATCAGCCCCAGCATTTT
TRBJ1-2	-	TRBV6-5	-	CASRLGDPLGGYTF	TGTGCCAGCAGATTAGGGGACCCCCTGGGGGGCTACACCTTC
TRBJ1-4	many	TRBV7-2	-	CASSLGGPAELLFF	TGTGCCAGCAGCTTAGGGGGCCCGGCAGAGTTACTGTTTTTT
TRBJ2-2	-	TRBV29-1	TRBD1	CSAEGWTGRTGELFF	TGCAGCGCAGAGGGGTGGACAGGGAGGACCGGGGAGCTGTTTTTT
TRBJ1-4	few	TRBV4-1	-	CASSQERDPNEKLFF	TGCGCCAGCAGCCAAGAGCGGGACCCGAATGAAAAACTGTTTTTT
TRBJ1-1	-	TRBV5-1	TRBD1	CASSSGTGEMSTEAFF	TGCGCCAGCAGCTCCGGGACAGGGGAGATGAGTACTGAAGCTTTCTTT
TRBJ2-3	-	TRBV20-1	TRBD1	CSARWTGTTDTQYF	TGCAGTGCTAGATGGACAGGGACCACAGATACGCAGTATTTT
TRBJ2-1	many	TRBV24-1	TRBD2	CATSDFTSGYNEQFF	TGTGCCACCAGTGATTTTACTAGCGGATACAATGAGCAGTTCTTC